Sequencing of this T cell receptor (beta chain) was carried out in a study of CD8 T cells in Susac syndrome. Sequencing of TCR beta was carried out in blood CD8+ and CD4+ T cells. V lost 3 bases and J lost 1, with 7 bases in between. CDR1 is LNHDA and CDR2 is SQIVND in the germline V gene (reference sequence). CDR3 length equals 14 residues. RNA amounts of roughly 0.5 to 1 ug underwent reverse transcription with random hexamers. MiXCR was run by TCRdb on the immunoSEQ multiplex PCR reads, yielding one entry per CDR3 protein. In the table there are about 290,000 distinct CDR3 sequences, 75% to 85% of which are singletons.

The chain carries TRBV19 and TRBJ1-3, with D hard to call. Sequenced input: CD8+ T cells from PBMCs. The clonotype originates from a human donor with multiple sclerosis. CDR3 sequence (DNA): TGTGCCAGTAGTATTGAAGGGTCTGGAAACACCATATATTTT. This sequence encodes CASSIEGSGNTIYF. Based on the CDR3 plus reference TRBV19 and TRBJ1-3, the full variable domain is DGGITQSPKYLFRKEGQNVTLSCEQNLNHDAMYWYRQDPGQGLRLIYYSQIVNDFQKGDIAEGYSVSREKKESFPLTVTSAQKNPTAFYLCASSIEGSGNTIYFGEGSWLTVV.